The present T cell receptor (beta chain) was sequenced within a study of T cell responses to AZD1222 COVID-19 vaccine. Trimming pared 4 bases from V and 1 base from J, leaving 7 bases between. This CDR3 comprises 13 residues. Per the germline V gene, CDR1 is WSHSY and CDR2 is SAAADI. Profiling relied on immunoSEQ multiplex PCR, and the TCRdb table lists in-frame clones only, not all of them. The sample contains 50,000 to 70,000 clones, roughly 87% of which appear only once. This TCR derives from an adult who received the AZD1222 COVID-19 vaccine. This specimen consisted of peripheral blood, obtained 28 days after the second AZD1222 dose. The rearrangement links TRBV10-2 to TRBJ1-1; D is possibly TRBD1 (5 bases). The CDR3 spells CASSAGGNTEAFF. The CDR3 DNA follows: TGCGCCAGCAGTGCGGGGGGGAACACTGAAGCTTTCTTT.